This T cell receptor beta chain was sequenced for a study of blood T cell repertoires in COVID-19. Study-level information: COVID-19 samples collected from the United States, Italy and Spain covered acute and convalescent phases.

Participants' own reports of clinical history determined their cohort assignment. As handled by the study authors: By means of reference gene primer amplification, nucleated cell counts were estimated. Here immunoSEQ multiplex PCR was the method, and the copy in TCRdb shows in-frame clones only, minus some. The DNA gave D and trimming, while V, J and clone size come from that table. Among around 330,000 clones, around 89% were seen once, and the ten largest hold around 9.5%. V was pared by 3 bases and J by 2 bases, with 12 bases between. CDR1 is WNHNN, CDR2 SYGVQD, per germline (reference sequence). The CDR3 sequence is 15 residues long.

The TCR was taken from a woman aged 40 to 50 who had recovered from COVID-19. The specimen sequenced was PBMCs or T cells enriched from blood (not recorded which). The chain carries TRBV10-1 and TRBJ2-3, with D unresolved. CDR3 residues: CASSDRPRHTDTQYF. The CDR3 nucleotides are TGCGCCAGCAGTGATCGGCCGAGACACACAGATACGCAGTATTTT.